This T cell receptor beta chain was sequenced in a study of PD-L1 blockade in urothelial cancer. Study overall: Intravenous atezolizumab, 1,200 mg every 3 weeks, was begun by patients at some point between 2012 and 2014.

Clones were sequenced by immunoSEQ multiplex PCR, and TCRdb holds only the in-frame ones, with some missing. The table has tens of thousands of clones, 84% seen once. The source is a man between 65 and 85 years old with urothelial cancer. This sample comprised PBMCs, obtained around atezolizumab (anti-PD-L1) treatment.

The CDR3 loop reads CASSFNRGGYGYTF. The CDR3 DNA reads as TGTGCCAGCAGCTTTAATCGGGGAGGCTATGGCTACACCTTC. The J gene is TRBJ1-2, the V gene TRBV11-2; no reliable D call. V lost 3 bases and J 4 bases, leaving 12 bases between the germline ends. The CDR3 length is 14 residues. Looked up from germline, CDR1 is SGHAT and CDR2 is FQNNGV.